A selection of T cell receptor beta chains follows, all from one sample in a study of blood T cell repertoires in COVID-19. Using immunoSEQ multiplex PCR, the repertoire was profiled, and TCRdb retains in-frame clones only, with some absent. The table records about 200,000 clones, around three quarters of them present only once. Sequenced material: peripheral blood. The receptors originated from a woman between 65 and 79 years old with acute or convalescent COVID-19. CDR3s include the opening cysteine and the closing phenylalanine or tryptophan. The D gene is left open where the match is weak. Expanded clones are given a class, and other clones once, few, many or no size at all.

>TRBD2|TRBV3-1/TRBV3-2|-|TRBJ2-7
CASSRDYSYEQYF
TGTGCCAGCAGCCGGGACTACTCCTACGAGCAGTACTTC
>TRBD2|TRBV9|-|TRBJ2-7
CASSDPHGTSGSSGGYEQYF
TGTGCCAGCAGCGACCCCCATGGGACTAGCGGTTCTTCTGGGGGCTACGAGCAGTACTTC
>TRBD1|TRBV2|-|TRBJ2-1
CASSVRTGQQFF
TGTGCCAGCAGTGTCAGGACAGGGCAACAGTTCTTC
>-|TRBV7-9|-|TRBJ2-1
CASGFLNQGGQFF
TGTGCCAGCGGATTCCTGAACCAGGGGGGGCAGTTCTTC
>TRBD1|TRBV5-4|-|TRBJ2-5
CASSLAPDRETQYF
TGTGCCAGCAGCTTGGCCCCGGACAGGGAGACCCAGTACTTC
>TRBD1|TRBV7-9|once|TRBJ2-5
CASNPGTAQETQYF
TGTGCCAGCAACCCTGGGACAGCGCAAGAGACCCAGTACTTC
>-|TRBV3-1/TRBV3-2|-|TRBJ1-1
CASSPGNTEAFF
TGTGCCAGCAGTCCCGGGAACACTGAAGCTTTCTTT
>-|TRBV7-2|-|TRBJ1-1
CASSPAPGTEAFF
TGTGCCAGCAGCCCAGCCCCAGGAACTGAAGCTTTCTTT
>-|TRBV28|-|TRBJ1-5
CASSFIQGRQPQHF
TGTGCCAGCAGTTTCATACAGGGTAGGCAGCCCCAGCATTTT
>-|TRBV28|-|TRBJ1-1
CASKPGVNTEAFF
TGTGCCAGCAAACCGGGAGTGAACACTGAAGCTTTCTTT
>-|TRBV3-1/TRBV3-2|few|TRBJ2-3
CASSPQPGARTDTQYF
TGTGCCAGCAGCCCCCAGCCAGGGGCCCGCACAGATACGCAGTATTTT
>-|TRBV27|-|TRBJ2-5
CASSFGPSGRETQYF
TGTGCCAGCAGTTTCGGCCCTTCGGGTCGGGAGACCCAGTACTTC
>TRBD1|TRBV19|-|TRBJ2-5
CASSPGQGGETQYF
TGTGCCAGTAGTCCGGGACAGGGCGGTGAGACCCAGTACTTC
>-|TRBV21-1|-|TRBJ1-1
CASSNVREDTEAFF
TGTGCCAGCAGCAATGTGAGGGAGGACACTGAAGCTTTCTTT
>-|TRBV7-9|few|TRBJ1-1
CASSLSYQGTEAFF
TGTGCCAGCAGCTTGTCCTACCAGGGCACTGAAGCTTTCTTT
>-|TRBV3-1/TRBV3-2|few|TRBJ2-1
CASSPGLPSYNEQFF
TGTGCCAGCAGTCCCGGACTCCCTTCCTACAATGAGCAGTTCTTC
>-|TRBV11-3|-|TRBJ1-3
CASSLLRGSSSGNTIYF
TGTGCCAGCAGCTTATTACGGGGAAGCAGCTCTGGAAACACCATATATTTT
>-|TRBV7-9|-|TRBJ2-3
CASSFTQGVETQYF
TGTGCCAGCAGCTTTACACAGGGAGTCGAGACGCAGTATTTT
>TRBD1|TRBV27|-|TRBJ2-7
CASSAGTGDYEQYF
TGTGCCAGCAGTGCCGGGACAGGGGACTACGAGCAGTACTTC
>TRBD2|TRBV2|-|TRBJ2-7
CASRGTSGRQYF
TGTGCCAGCAGGGGGACTAGCGGGAGACAGTACTTC
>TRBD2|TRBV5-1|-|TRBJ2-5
CASSFLGTSGETQYF
TGCGCCAGCAGCTTCCTTGGGACTAGCGGCGAGACCCAGTACTTC
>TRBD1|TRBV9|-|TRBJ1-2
CASSVADRGNYGYTF
TGTGCCAGCAGCGTAGCTGACAGGGGGAACTATGGCTACACCTTC
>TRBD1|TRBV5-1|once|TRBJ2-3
CASSPWTGGTDTQYF
TGCGCCAGCAGCCCCTGGACAGGGGGCACAGATACGCAGTATTTT
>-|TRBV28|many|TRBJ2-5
CASSPSRGAETQYF
TGTGCCAGCAGCCCTAGTCGTGGTGCAGAGACCCAGTACTTC
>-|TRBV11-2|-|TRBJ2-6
CASSPQVSGANVLTF
TGTGCCAGCAGCCCACAGGTCTCTGGGGCCAACGTCCTGACTTTC
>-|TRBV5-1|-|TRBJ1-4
CASSLNRELNEKLFF
TGCGCCAGCAGCCTTAACAGGGAATTAAATGAAAAACTGTTTTTT
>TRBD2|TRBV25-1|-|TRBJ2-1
CASSGLALFF
TGTGCCAGCAGTGGACTAGCTCTGTTCTTC
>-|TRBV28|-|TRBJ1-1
CASRLERPTGTEAFF
TGTGCCAGCAGGTTGGAAAGGCCAACAGGCACTGAAGCTTTCTTT
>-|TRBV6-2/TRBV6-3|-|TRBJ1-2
CASSYSRSEAANYGYTF
TGTGCCAGCAGTTACTCGAGGTCGGAAGCAGCTAACTATGGCTACACCTTC
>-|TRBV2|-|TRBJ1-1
CASKRDTRNTEAFF
TGTGCCAGCAAGCGGGACACGAGGAACACTGAAGCTTTCTTT
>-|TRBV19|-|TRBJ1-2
CASSPAAPRGYTF
TGTGCCAGTAGTCCAGCGGCACCCCGTGGCTACACCTTC
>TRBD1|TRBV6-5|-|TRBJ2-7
CASRRVTGTGEQYF
TGTGCCAGCAGGCGGGTTACCGGGACAGGCGAGCAGTACTTC
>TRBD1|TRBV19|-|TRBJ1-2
CASSIFGTVSYGYTF
TGTGCCAGTAGTATTTTCGGGACAGTTTCATATGGCTACACCTTC
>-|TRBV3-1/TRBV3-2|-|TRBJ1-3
CASSQEGVGNTIYF
TGTGCCAGCAGCCAAGAAGGGGTAGGAAACACCATATATTTT
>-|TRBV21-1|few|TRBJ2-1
CASSKGLNIDEQFF
TGTGCCAGCAGCAAAGGGTTGAATATAGATGAGCAGTTCTTC
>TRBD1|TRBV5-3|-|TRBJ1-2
CARSLPWTGWYGYTF
TGTGCCAGAAGCCTCCCTTGGACAGGGTGGTATGGCTACACCTTC
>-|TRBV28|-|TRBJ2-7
CASHQGIRSYEQYF
TGTGCCAGCCACCAGGGGATCCGCTCCTACGAGCAGTACTTC
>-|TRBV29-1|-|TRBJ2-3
CSAATGSDTQYF
TGCAGCGCCGCAACAGGGTCAGATACGCAGTATTTT